This TCR beta chain was captured in a study of immune reconstitution after stem cell transplant in scleroderma (dated by TCRdb to 2016 to 2017). The CDR3, from cysteine to phenylalanine, totals 15 residues. Only the CDR3 DNA stays, 45 bases, in frame from base 1. Between the V and J ends, shortened by 5 bases and 4 bases respectively, the junction contains 19 bases. Taken from the germline V gene (reference sequence), the CDR1 and CDR2 loops are DFQATT and SNEGSKA. Library generation was performed with RT-PCR. TCRdb records Illumina MiSeq as the sequencer. TCRdb applied fastp at Q25 and MiXCR to the public reads, then kept only in-frame beta chains. Duplicate CDR3 protein sequences are folded into a single record with the most common DNA and genes. This sample comprises some 4,000 distinct CDR3 sequences, about 5.9% of them detected only once. The leading ten clones occupy roughly 15% of the sample.

In its sample, this clonotype comes out as medium-sized (0.01 to 0.1%). What this receptor recognizes is not known. Base qualities are not recorded, but no much larger clone differs from it by a single base. The sample was acquired before or after autologous hematopoietic stem cell transplantation (not recorded which). This clonotype was obtained from a female donor with systemic sclerosis. Donor details come from another sample of the same person, matched by shared clones. The chain couples TRBV20-1 to TRBJ2-3, with the identity of the D gene unclear. The bases are TGCAGTGCTCACCCCCACCCCCTAAATTCAGATACGCAGTATTTT. This codes for CSAHPHPLNSDTQYF.